This T cell receptor beta chain derives from a study of cytomegalovirus exposure and HLA in healthy donors. Per germline, CDR1 SGHRS and CDR2 YFSETQ. V was clipped by 4 bases and J by 5 bases, with 15 bases between them. This CDR3 is 14 amino acids long. PCR employed 60 Vbeta and 13 Jbeta primers. Clones were read by immunoSEQ multiplex PCR, and TCRdb kept only the in-frame ones, dropping some. Of roughly 120,000 clones detected, around 74% appear once; the ten largest clones hold 4% to 4.5%. The chain joins TRBV5-1 to TRBJ2-5, with D possibly TRBD2 on 6 matching bases. The origin of this receptor is a woman between 45 and 60 years old in good health and CMV-seropositive. The sequenced material came from PBMCs. As DNA, the CDR3 is TGCGCCAGCAGCCGGGACTCCCCGCCCGAGACCCAGTACTTC. Its protein is CASSRDSPPETQYF.